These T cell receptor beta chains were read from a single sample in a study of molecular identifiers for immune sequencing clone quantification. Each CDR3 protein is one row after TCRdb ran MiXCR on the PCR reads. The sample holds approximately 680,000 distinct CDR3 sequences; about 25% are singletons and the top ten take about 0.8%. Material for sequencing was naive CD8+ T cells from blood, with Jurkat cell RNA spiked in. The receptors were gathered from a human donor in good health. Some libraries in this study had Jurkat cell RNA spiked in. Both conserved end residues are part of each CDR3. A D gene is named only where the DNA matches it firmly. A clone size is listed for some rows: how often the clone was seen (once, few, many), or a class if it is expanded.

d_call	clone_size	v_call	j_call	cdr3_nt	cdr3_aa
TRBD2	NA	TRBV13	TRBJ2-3	TGTGCCAGCAGCTTAGGCCTAGCGGAGGCCGCCGATACGCAGTATTTT	CASSLGLAEAADTQYF
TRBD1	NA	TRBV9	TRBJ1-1	TGTGCCAGCAGCGTGACAGGGGGGGAAGAAGCTTTCTTT	CASSVTGGEEAFF
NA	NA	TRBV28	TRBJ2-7	TGTGCCAGCACCCAGGGACAAGCCTACGAGCAGTACTTC	CASTQGQAYEQYF
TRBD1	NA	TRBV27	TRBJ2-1	TGTGCCAGCAGTTGGACAGGGGGCGATGAGCAGTTCTTC	CASSWTGGDEQFF
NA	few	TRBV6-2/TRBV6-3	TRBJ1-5	TGTGCCAGCAGTTATTGGGGGGAGCCCCAGCATTTT	CASSYWGEPQHF
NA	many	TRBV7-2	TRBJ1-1	TGTGCCAGCAGCTTTTTTCGCGGCGGACAGAATGAAGCTTTCTTT	CASSFFRGGQNEAFF
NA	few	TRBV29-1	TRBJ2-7	TGCAGCGTTTGGGGGGGCAGTCTTTACGAGCAGTACTTC	CSVWGGSLYEQYF
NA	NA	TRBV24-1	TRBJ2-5	TGTGCCACCAGTGATTCGTACAGGGCCCAAGAGACCCAGTACTTC	CATSDSYRAQETQYF
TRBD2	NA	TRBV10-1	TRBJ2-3	TGCGCCAGCAGCCCATCGGGGGGGCTCTCAGATACGCAGTATTTT	CASSPSGGLSDTQYF
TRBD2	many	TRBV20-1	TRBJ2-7	TGCAGTGCCACAGAGACTAGCGGGTTCTCCTACGAGCAGTACTTC	CSATETSGFSYEQYF
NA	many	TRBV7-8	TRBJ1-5	TGTGCCAGCAGCCCCGAAGGTGGTGGCAATCAGCCCCAGCATTTT	CASSPEGGGNQPQHF
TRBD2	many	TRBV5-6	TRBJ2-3	TGTGCCAGCAGCTTGGAAGTACCGGGACTAGATGGTACGCAGTATTTT	CASSLEVPGLDGTQYF
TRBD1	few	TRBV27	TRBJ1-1	TGTGCCAGCAGACCCACAGGGGACACTGAAGCTTTCTTT	CASRPTGDTEAFF
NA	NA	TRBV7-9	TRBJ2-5	TGTGCCAGCAGCTTAGTAGGTATTCAAGAGACCCAGTACTTC	CASSLVGIQETQYF
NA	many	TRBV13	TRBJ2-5	TGTGCCAGCAGCTTAGTCGGTGCGGGGACCCAGTACTTC	CASSLVGAGTQYF
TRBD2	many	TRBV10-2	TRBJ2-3	TGTGCCAGCAGCTCCAGCGGGGGGGGCACAGATACGCAGTATTTT	CASSSSGGGTDTQYF
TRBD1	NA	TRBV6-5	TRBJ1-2	TGTGCCTGCAGTCTCCTGGGGACAGGGGGAGACCAAGGCTACACCTTC	CACSLLGTGGDQGYTF